This T cell receptor beta chain is from a study of blood T cell repertoires in COVID-19. Study overall: Collection of acute and convalescent COVID-19 samples took place in the United States, Italy and Spain. From T cells, B-cell-depleted T cells, or PBMCs came the material, which was cDNA or gDNA.

How the authors handled the data: Nucleated cell counts were estimated from reference gene primer amplification. Profiling relied on immunoSEQ multiplex PCR, and the TCRdb table lists in-frame clones only, not all of them. The DNA was the basis for D and trimming; V, J and clone size are from that table. Among some 200,000 clones listed, 85% to 95% were seen once. A note on this clone: This sample also contains other DNA sequences that code for the same CDR3.

Germline assignment: CDR1 KGHSH and CDR2 LQKENI. CDR3 length: 13 amino acids. Deletions cut 3 bases from V and 4 bases from J, with 9 bases between. While infection was still active, Seattle patients were enrolled and then followed longitudinally. The V call is TRBV18, the J call TRBJ1-2; possibly TRBD1 for D (6 bases). The sequence was obtained from a man aged 30 to 45 with COVID-19, enrolled during active disease. Sequencing used peripheral blood. The chain's CDR3 is CASSPDSSYGYTF. DNA of the CDR3: TGTGCCAGCTCACCGGACAGCTCCTATGGCTACACCTTC.